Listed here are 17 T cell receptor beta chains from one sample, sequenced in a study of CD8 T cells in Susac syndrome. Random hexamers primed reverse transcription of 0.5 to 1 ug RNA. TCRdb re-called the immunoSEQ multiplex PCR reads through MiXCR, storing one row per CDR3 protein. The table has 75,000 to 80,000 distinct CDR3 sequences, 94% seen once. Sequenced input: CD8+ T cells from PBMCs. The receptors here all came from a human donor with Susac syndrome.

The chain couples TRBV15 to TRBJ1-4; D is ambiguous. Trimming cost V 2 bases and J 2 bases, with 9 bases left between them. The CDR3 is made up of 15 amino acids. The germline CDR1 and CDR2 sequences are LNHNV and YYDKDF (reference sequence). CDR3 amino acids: CATSRSRTTNEKLFF. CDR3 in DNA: TGTGCCACCAGCAGAAGCAGGACGACTAATGAAAAACTGTTTTTT.

This chain's CDR3 is CASKGSTVLETQYF. CDR3 nucleotides: TGTGCCAGTAAGGGGAGTACCGTCCTAGAGACCCAGTACTTC. The chain combines TRBV3-1 with TRBJ2-5; possibly TRBD1 or TRBD2 for D (5 bases each). The CDR3 length is 14 residues. Germline CDR1 and CDR2: LGHDT and YNNKEL (reference sequence). With 9 bases removed from V and 4 bases from J, the gap between germline ends came to 18 bases.

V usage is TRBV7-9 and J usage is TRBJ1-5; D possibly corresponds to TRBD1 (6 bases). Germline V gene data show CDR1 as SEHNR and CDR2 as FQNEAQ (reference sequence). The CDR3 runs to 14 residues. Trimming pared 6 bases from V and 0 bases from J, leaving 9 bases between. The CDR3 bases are TGTGCCAGCAGATACAGGGTTAGCAATCAGCCCCAGCATTTT. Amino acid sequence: CASRYRVSNQPQHF.

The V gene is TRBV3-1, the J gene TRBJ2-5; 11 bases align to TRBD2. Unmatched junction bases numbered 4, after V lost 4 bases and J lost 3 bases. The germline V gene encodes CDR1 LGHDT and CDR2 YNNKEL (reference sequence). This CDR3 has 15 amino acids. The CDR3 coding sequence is TGTGCCAGCAGCCTAGCGGGGGGGATCAAAGAGACCCAGTACTTC. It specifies CASSLAGGIKETQYF.

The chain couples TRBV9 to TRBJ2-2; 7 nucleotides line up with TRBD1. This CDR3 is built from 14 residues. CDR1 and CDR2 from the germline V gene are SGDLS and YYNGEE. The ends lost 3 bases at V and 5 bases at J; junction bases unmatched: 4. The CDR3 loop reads CASSARQGTGELFF. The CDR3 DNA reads TGTGCCAGCAGCGCTCGACAGGGAACCGGGGAGCTGTTTTTT.

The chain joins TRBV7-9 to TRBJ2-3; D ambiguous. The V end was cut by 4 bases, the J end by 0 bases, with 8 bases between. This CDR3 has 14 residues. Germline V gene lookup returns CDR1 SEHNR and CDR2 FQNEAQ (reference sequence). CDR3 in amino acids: CASSSVVSTDTQYF. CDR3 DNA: TGTGCCAGCAGCTCTGTGGTTAGCACAGATACGCAGTATTTT.

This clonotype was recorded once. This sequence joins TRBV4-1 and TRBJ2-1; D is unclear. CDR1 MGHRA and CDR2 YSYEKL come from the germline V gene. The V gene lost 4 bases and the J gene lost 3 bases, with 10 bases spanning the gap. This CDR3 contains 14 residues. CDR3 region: CASSPSPGYNEQFF. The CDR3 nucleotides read TGCGCCAGCAGCCCGTCCCCGGGCTACAATGAGCAGTTCTTC.

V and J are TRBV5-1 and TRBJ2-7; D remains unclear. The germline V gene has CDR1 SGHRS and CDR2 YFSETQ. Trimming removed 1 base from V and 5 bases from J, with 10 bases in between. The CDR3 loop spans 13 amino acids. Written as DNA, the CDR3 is TGCGCCAGCAGCTTGTCCCAGTGGGACGAGCAGTACTTC. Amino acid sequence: CASSLSQWDEQYF.

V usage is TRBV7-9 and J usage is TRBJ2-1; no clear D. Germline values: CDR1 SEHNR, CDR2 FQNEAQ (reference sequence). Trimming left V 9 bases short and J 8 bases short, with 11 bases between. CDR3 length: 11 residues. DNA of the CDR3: TGTGCCAGTACCCATGGGCATGAGCAGTTCTTC. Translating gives CASTHGHEQFF.

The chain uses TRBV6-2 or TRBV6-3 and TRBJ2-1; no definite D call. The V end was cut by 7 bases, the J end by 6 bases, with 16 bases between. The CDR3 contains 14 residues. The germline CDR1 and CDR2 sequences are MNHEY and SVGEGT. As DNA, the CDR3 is TGTGCCAGCACCACCAGAAGGTTTATCAATGAGCAGTTCTTC. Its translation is CASTTRRFINEQFF.

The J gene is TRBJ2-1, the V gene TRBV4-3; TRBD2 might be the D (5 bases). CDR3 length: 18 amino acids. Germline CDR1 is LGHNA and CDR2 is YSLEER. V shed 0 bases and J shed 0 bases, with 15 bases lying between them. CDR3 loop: CASSQEQSGLISYNEQFF. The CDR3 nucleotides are TGCGCCAGCAGCCAAGAGCAGAGCGGACTGATCTCCTACAATGAGCAGTTCTTC.

This chain's CDR3 is CASSLTGLAGTDTQYF. DNA of the CDR3: TGTGCCAGCAGTTTAACCGGGCTAGCGGGGACAGATACGCAGTATTTT. The rearrangement links TRBV28 to TRBJ2-3, with 9 bases matching TRBD2. J gave up 3 bases and V 2 bases, and 6 bases lay outside the gene matches. The CDR3 is made up of 16 amino acids. The germline V gene encodes CDR1 MDHEN and CDR2 SYDVKM.

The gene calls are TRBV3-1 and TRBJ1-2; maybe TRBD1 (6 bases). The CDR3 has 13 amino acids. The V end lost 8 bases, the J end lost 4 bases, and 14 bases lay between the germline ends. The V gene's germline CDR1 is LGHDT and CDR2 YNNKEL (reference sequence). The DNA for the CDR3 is TGTGCCAGCGGCCCTGACAGGCTCTATGGCTACACCTTC. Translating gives CASGPDRLYGYTF.

This chain's CDR3 is CASSLNSNYGYTF. CDR3 in DNA: TGTGCCAGCAGCTTAAACTCTAACTATGGCTACACCTTC. The chain uses TRBV7-3 and TRBJ1-2; D is uncertain. Trimming left V 1 base short and J 0 bases short, with 3 bases between. The germline CDR1 and CDR2 sequences are SGHTA and FQGTGA. The CDR3 consists of 13 residues.

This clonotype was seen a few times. CDR3 protein: CASSSDLAKNIQYF. The CDR3 nucleotides are TGTGCCAGCAGTTCGGACTTAGCCAAAAACATTCAGTACTTC. V is TRBV28 and J is TRBJ2-4; D might be TRBD2 (5 bases). Trimming took off 4 bases at V and 0 bases at J, with 7 bases between the two ends. The CDR3 loop spans 14 amino acids. Germline V gene lookup returns CDR1 MDHEN and CDR2 SYDVKM.

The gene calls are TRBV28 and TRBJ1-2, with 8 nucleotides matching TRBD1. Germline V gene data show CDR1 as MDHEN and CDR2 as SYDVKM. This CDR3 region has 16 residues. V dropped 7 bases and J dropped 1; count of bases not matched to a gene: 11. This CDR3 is CASNHPAGGGNYGYTF. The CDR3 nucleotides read TGTGCCAGCAACCACCCCGCAGGGGGCGGTAACTATGGCTACACCTTC.

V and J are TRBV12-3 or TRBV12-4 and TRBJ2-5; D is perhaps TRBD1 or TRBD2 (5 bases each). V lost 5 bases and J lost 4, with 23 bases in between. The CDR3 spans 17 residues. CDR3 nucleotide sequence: TGTGCCAGCAGTCTTGGGGGACGCAGCTTGATGGGAGAGACCCAGTACTTC. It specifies CASSLGGRSLMGETQYF.